These T cell receptor beta chains were read from a single sample in a study of vaccination and CD4 T cells after COVID-19. TCRdb reprocessed the PCR reads via MiXCR and lists one record per CDR3 protein. Of more than 15,000 distinct CDR3 sequences listed, 31% are singletons. The antigens of these receptors remain unknown. Sequenced input: cultured CD4+ T cells from blood. The receptors shown here come from a human donor with COVID-19. The CDR3 runs from the conserved cysteine through the conserved F or W. The D gene is left open where the match is weak. Size values are once, few and many counts, or a class for expanded clones, and some rows have none.

v_gene: TRBV5-4
j_gene: TRBJ2-7
abundance: .
d_gene: .
CDR3aa: CASSLTGGEQYF
CDR3nt: TGTGCCAGCAGCTTAACGGGTGGGGAGCAGTACTTC

v_gene: TRBV7-2
j_gene: TRBJ2-7
abundance: few
d_gene: TRBD2
CDR3aa: CASSPEPGLAYEQYF
CDR3nt: TGTGCCAGCAGCCCCGAACCGGGACTAGCGTACGAGCAGTACTTC

v_gene: TRBV10-3
j_gene: TRBJ2-5
abundance: .
d_gene: TRBD2
CDR3aa: CAISVGSGGSQETQYF
CDR3nt: TGTGCCATCAGTGTGGGTAGCGGGGGGTCCCAAGAGACCCAGTACTTC

v_gene: TRBV12-3/TRBV12-4
j_gene: TRBJ1-6
abundance: .
d_gene: .
CDR3aa: CASSTESSYNSPLHF
CDR3nt: TGTGCCAGCAGTACCGAGAGCTCCTATAATTCACCCCTCCACTTT

v_gene: TRBV7-9
j_gene: TRBJ2-2
abundance: few
d_gene: TRBD1
CDR3aa: CASSLADRLTGELFF
CDR3nt: TGTGCCAGCAGCTTAGCGGACAGGTTAACCGGGGAGCTGTTTTTT

v_gene: TRBV6-2/TRBV6-3
j_gene: TRBJ1-6
abundance: .
d_gene: .
CDR3aa: CASSYLDTDSPLHF
CDR3nt: TGTGCCAGCAGTTACCTCGACACGGATTCACCCCTCCACTTT

v_gene: TRBV20-1
j_gene: TRBJ2-1
abundance: .
d_gene: TRBD2
CDR3aa: CSAKQTSGGAGEQFF
CDR3nt: TGCAGTGCTAAGCAGACTAGCGGGGGGGCAGGTGAGCAGTTCTTC

v_gene: TRBV25-1
j_gene: TRBJ1-1
abundance: few
d_gene: .
CDR3aa: CASRENTEAFF
CDR3nt: TGTGCCAGCAGAGAAAACACTGAAGCTTTCTTT

v_gene: TRBV5-1
j_gene: TRBJ1-5
abundance: .
d_gene: TRBD1
CDR3aa: CASSAGQGGEPQHF
CDR3nt: TGCGCCAGCAGCGCGGGACAGGGAGGCGAGCCCCAGCATTTT

v_gene: TRBV6-2/TRBV6-3
j_gene: TRBJ2-3
abundance: .
d_gene: .
CDR3aa: CASTKAGAGTDTQYF
CDR3nt: TGTGCCAGCACCAAGGCGGGGGCCGGCACAGATACGCAGTATTTT

v_gene: TRBV5-5
j_gene: TRBJ1-2
abundance: .
d_gene: .
CDR3aa: CASSLQSRGYTF
CDR3nt: TGTGCCAGCAGCTTACAGTCTCGGGGCTACACCTTC

v_gene: TRBV5-1
j_gene: TRBJ2-5
abundance: .
d_gene: .
CDR3aa: CASSHAVSNQETQYF
CDR3nt: TGCGCCAGCAGCCACGCAGTATCCAACCAAGAGACCCAGTACTTC

v_gene: TRBV5-1
j_gene: TRBJ2-7
abundance: .
d_gene: TRBD2
CDR3aa: CASSSGGEGYEQYF
CDR3nt: TGCGCCAGCAGCTCGGGGGGAGAGGGCTACGAGCAGTACTTC

v_gene: TRBV6-1
j_gene: TRBJ1-2
abundance: .
d_gene: .
CDR3aa: CASSTNLADYTF
CDR3nt: TGTGCCAGCAGTACCAATCTCGCCGACTACACCTTC

v_gene: TRBV20-1
j_gene: TRBJ1-1
abundance: medium-sized
d_gene: .
CDR3aa: CSAGVGDTEAFF
CDR3nt: TGCAGTGCTGGAGTGGGGGACACTGAAGCTTTCTTT

v_gene: TRBV4-2
j_gene: TRBJ1-2
abundance: .
d_gene: .
CDR3aa: CASSQESTGALGYTF
CDR3nt: TGTGCCAGCAGCCAGGAATCGACAGGCGCGCTGGGCTACACCTTC

v_gene: TRBV6-1
j_gene: TRBJ2-7
abundance: hyperexpanded
d_gene: .
CDR3aa: CASSGVEDGEQYF
CDR3nt: TGTGCCAGCAGCGGGGTGGAGGACGGCGAGCAGTACTTC

v_gene: TRBV20-1
j_gene: TRBJ2-3
abundance: few
d_gene: TRBD2
CDR3aa: CSARRITGRGGATGTDTQYF
CDR3nt: TGCAGTGCTAGACGCATAACAGGGCGCGGGGGGGCCACGGGTACAGATACGCAGTATTTT

v_gene: TRBV7-9
j_gene: TRBJ1-2
abundance: .
d_gene: .
CDR3aa: CASSVQGYGYTF
CDR3nt: TGTGCCAGTTCAGTGCAGGGTTATGGCTACACCTTC

v_gene: TRBV5-5
j_gene: TRBJ2-7
abundance: few
d_gene: TRBD1
CDR3aa: CASSLAGTGSHEQYF
CDR3nt: TGTGCCAGCAGCTTGGCAGGGACAGGGTCCCACGAGCAGTACTTC

v_gene: TRBV4-1
j_gene: TRBJ1-5
abundance: .
d_gene: .
CDR3aa: CASSQGAGGVNQPQHF
CDR3nt: TGCGCCAGCAGCCAAGGGGCGGGGGGAGTTAATCAGCCCCAGCATTTT

v_gene: TRBV9
j_gene: TRBJ2-7
abundance: few
d_gene: .
CDR3aa: CASSGDYRVRKGEQYF
CDR3nt: TGTGCCAGCAGCGGGGATTACAGGGTGCGAAAGGGCGAGCAGTACTTC

v_gene: TRBV11-3
j_gene: TRBJ2-1
abundance: .
d_gene: TRBD1
CDR3aa: CASSPIDRGNEQFF
CDR3nt: TGTGCCAGCTCGCCGATAGACAGGGGGAATGAGCAGTTCTTC

v_gene: TRBV27
j_gene: TRBJ2-7
abundance: once
d_gene: TRBD2
CDR3aa: CASSLGPPSGVSGQYF
CDR3nt: TGTGCCAGCAGTTTAGGGCCTCCTAGCGGGGTAAGCGGGCAGTACTTC

v_gene: TRBV7-4
j_gene: TRBJ2-5
abundance: few
d_gene: TRBD2
CDR3aa: CASSVAPSGGQETQYF
CDR3nt: TGTGCCAGCAGCGTAGCCCCTAGCGGGGGGCAAGAGACCCAGTACTTC

v_gene: TRBV6-1
j_gene: TRBJ1-5
abundance: few
d_gene: .
CDR3aa: CASSQHSNQPQHF
CDR3nt: TGTGCCAGCAGTCAACATAGCAATCAGCCCCAGCATTTT

v_gene: TRBV7-9
j_gene: TRBJ2-1
abundance: once
d_gene: TRBD2
CDR3aa: CASSLGGGSYNEQFF
CDR3nt: TGTGCCAGCAGCTTAGGGGGGGGCTCCTACAATGAGCAGTTCTTC

v_gene: TRBV30
j_gene: TRBJ1-6
abundance: .
d_gene: .
CDR3aa: CAWSTESYNSPLHF
CDR3nt: TGTGCCTGGTCAACAGAATCCTATAATTCACCCCTCCACTTT

v_gene: TRBV6-2/TRBV6-3
j_gene: TRBJ1-1
abundance: few
d_gene: .
CDR3aa: CASTSRTANTEAFF
CDR3nt: TGTGCCAGCACTTCCCGGACTGCGAACACTGAAGCTTTCTTT

v_gene: TRBV15
j_gene: TRBJ2-7
abundance: .
d_gene: TRBD2
CDR3aa: CATSPGGSGEAQQYF
CDR3nt: TGTGCCACCAGCCCGGGTGGGAGCGGGGAAGCCCAGCAGTACTTC

v_gene: TRBV12-3/TRBV12-4
j_gene: TRBJ1-5
abundance: few
d_gene: .
CDR3aa: CASSLQTGRNQPQHF
CDR3nt: TGTGCCAGCAGTCTTCAGACGGGCCGCAATCAGCCCCAGCATTTT

v_gene: TRBV19
j_gene: TRBJ2-2
abundance: .
d_gene: .
CDR3aa: CASSIEVGRFGELFF
CDR3nt: TGTGCCAGTAGTATAGAGGTCGGCAGATTCGGGGAGCTGTTTTTT

v_gene: TRBV11-3
j_gene: TRBJ2-5
abundance: .
d_gene: .
CDR3aa: CASSFDRHLGSETQYF
CDR3nt: TGTGCCAGCAGCTTCGACAGGCACCTGGGTTCGGAGACCCAGTACTTC

v_gene: TRBV12-3/TRBV12-4
j_gene: TRBJ1-2
abundance: once
d_gene: .
CDR3aa: CASNLGPNGYTF
CDR3nt: TGTGCCAGCAACCTGGGCCCGAATGGCTACACCTTC

v_gene: TRBV9
j_gene: TRBJ1-2
abundance: few
d_gene: TRBD1
CDR3aa: CASSRQGWQDYGYTF
CDR3nt: TGTGCCAGCAGCCGACAGGGGTGGCAAGACTATGGCTACACCTTC

v_gene: TRBV7-8
j_gene: TRBJ1-5
abundance: .
d_gene: .
CDR3aa: CASGLGGGSGSNQPQHF
CDR3nt: TGTGCCAGCGGCTTAGGAGGTGGGAGCGGCAGCAATCAGCCCCAGCATTTT

v_gene: TRBV11-2
j_gene: TRBJ1-5
abundance: .
d_gene: TRBD1
CDR3aa: CASSRDRNQPQHF
CDR3nt: TGTGCCAGCAGTAGGGACAGGAATCAGCCCCAGCATTTT

v_gene: TRBV15
j_gene: TRBJ1-5
abundance: few
d_gene: TRBD1
CDR3aa: CATSRAPGGGQPQHF
CDR3nt: TGTGCCACCAGCAGAGCACCAGGGGGCGGTCAGCCCCAGCATTTT

v_gene: TRBV20-1
j_gene: TRBJ2-7
abundance: .
d_gene: .
CDR3aa: CSARGNGLTYEQYF
CDR3nt: TGCAGTGCTAGAGGAAACGGACTAACCTACGAGCAGTACTTC

v_gene: TRBV12-3/TRBV12-4
j_gene: TRBJ2-6
abundance: .
d_gene: .
CDR3aa: CASSLITHRRYSGANVLTF
CDR3nt: TGTGCCAGCAGTTTAATTACTCACAGGAGATACTCTGGGGCCAACGTCCTGACTTTC

v_gene: TRBV28
j_gene: TRBJ2-3
abundance: .
d_gene: .
CDR3aa: CASSEGHGDTQYF
CDR3nt: TGTGCCAGCAGTGAGGGGCATGGCGATACGCAGTATTTT

v_gene: TRBV20-1
j_gene: TRBJ2-3
abundance: few
d_gene: .
CDR3aa: CSASLWDTQYF
CDR3nt: TGCAGTGCTAGTCTATGGGATACGCAGTATTTT

v_gene: TRBV5-1
j_gene: TRBJ2-5
abundance: .
d_gene: .
CDR3aa: CASRKIGQNQETQYF
CDR3nt: TGCGCCAGCAGGAAAATCGGACAGAACCAAGAGACCCAGTACTTC

v_gene: TRBV7-2
j_gene: TRBJ1-5
abundance: few
d_gene: .
CDR3aa: CASSVGHSNQPQHF
CDR3nt: TGTGCCAGCAGCGTCGGTCATAGCAATCAGCCCCAGCATTTT

v_gene: TRBV5-1
j_gene: TRBJ1-5
abundance: .
d_gene: .
CDR3aa: CASSLNGGSNQPQHF
CDR3nt: TGCGCCAGCAGCTTGAACGGGGGAAGCAATCAGCCCCAGCATTTT

v_gene: TRBV5-6
j_gene: TRBJ2-2
abundance: .
d_gene: .
CDR3aa: CASSRRQVRNTGELFF
CDR3nt: TGTGCCAGCAGTCGACGACAGGTCAGGAACACCGGGGAGCTGTTTTTT

v_gene: TRBV7-2
j_gene: TRBJ2-3
abundance: .
d_gene: .
CDR3aa: CASSKGAGIYF
CDR3nt: TGTGCCAGCAGTAAGGGGGCGGGGATCTATTTT

v_gene: TRBV6-4
j_gene: TRBJ2-2
abundance: .
d_gene: TRBD1
CDR3aa: CASRPDRLSGELFF
CDR3nt: TGTGCCAGCAGACCGGACAGGTTATCCGGGGAGCTGTTTTTT

v_gene: TRBV12-3/TRBV12-4
j_gene: TRBJ2-5
abundance: few
d_gene: TRBD1
CDR3aa: CASRRGTGLQTQYF
CDR3nt: TGTGCCAGCAGACGAGGGACAGGGCTCCAGACCCAGTACTTC

v_gene: TRBV12-3/TRBV12-4
j_gene: TRBJ1-1
abundance: medium-sized
d_gene: .
CDR3aa: CASSPLGGHTTEAFF
CDR3nt: TGTGCCAGCAGCCCATTGGGGGGGCATACCACTGAAGCTTTCTTT

v_gene: TRBV11-3
j_gene: TRBJ2-3
abundance: .
d_gene: .
CDR3aa: CASSLSTGFPQKDTQYF
CDR3nt: TGTGCCAGCAGCTTATCGACCGGGTTCCCCCAAAAAGATACGCAGTATTTT

v_gene: TRBV6-2/TRBV6-3
j_gene: TRBJ1-1
abundance: few
d_gene: .
CDR3aa: CASRTRGQFGTEAFF
CDR3nt: TGTGCCAGCAGGACCCGGGGGCAGTTCGGTACTGAAGCTTTCTTT

v_gene: TRBV19
j_gene: TRBJ1-1
abundance: .
d_gene: .
CDR3aa: CASSSTETTNTEAFF
CDR3nt: TGTGCCAGTAGTTCGACGGAAACCACGAACACTGAAGCTTTCTTT

v_gene: TRBV15
j_gene: TRBJ1-2
abundance: medium-sized
d_gene: .
CDR3aa: CATSRDVGNYGYTF
CDR3nt: TGTGCCACCAGCAGAGATGTCGGTAACTATGGCTACACCTTC

v_gene: TRBV14
j_gene: TRBJ2-5
abundance: .
d_gene: .
CDR3aa: CASSQGIRGGETQYF
CDR3nt: TGTGCCAGCAGCCAAGGCATCAGGGGAGGAGAGACCCAGTACTTC

v_gene: TRBV5-1
j_gene: TRBJ2-7
abundance: few
d_gene: .
CDR3aa: CASSLGPSQISYEQYF
CDR3nt: TGCGCCAGCAGCTTGGGACCGTCCCAAATCTCCTACGAGCAGTACTTC